Listed here are 20 T cell receptor beta chains from one sample, sequenced in a study of T cell repertoires in cytomegalovirus infection. TCRdb re-derived calls from the reads in MiXCR, one entry per CDR3 protein. The sample includes about 740,000 distinct CDR3 sequences, about 40% seen only once; the top ten take under 3%. The sequenced material came from PBMCs. The origin of the receptors is a human donor in good health (CMV status not recorded). Some clones in this sample may be carry-over from other donors' samples.

This clonotype turned up a few times. The chain links TRBV4-1 to TRBJ1-1; D call uncertain. V lost 2 bases, J lost 3 bases, and 13 bases lay in between. Looked up from germline, CDR1 is MGHRA and CDR2 is YSYEKL. This CDR3 contains 15 residues. For the CDR3, the DNA is TGCGCCAGCAGCCAAAGCCGGAGAGAGGACACTGAAGCTTTCTTT. Translation gives CASSQSRREDTEAFF.

The chain couples TRBV10-3 to TRBJ2-3; D remains ambiguous. The ends were cut back, 2 bases at V and 0 bases at J, with 9 bases in the middle. Germline V gene lookup returns CDR1 ENHRY and CDR2 SYGVKD. This CDR3 contains 15 residues. CDR3 DNA: TGTGCCATCAGTGAGGCAGACACTAGCACAGATACGCAGTATTTT. Translation gives CAISEADTSTDTQYF.

About this clonotype itself: It may be a read error: a sequence one base away is much more abundant. The V call is TRBV5-6, the J call TRBJ1-1; 8 bases line up with TRBD1. J was trimmed by 1 base and V by 3 bases; bases with no gene match: 2. Germline assignment: CDR1 SGHDT and CDR2 YYEEEE. This CDR3 contains 14 residues. The CDR3 DNA is TGTGCCAGCAGCTGGACAGGGCCGAACACTGAAGCTTTCTTT. Translation gives CASSWTGPNTEAFF.

This clonotype has a single count. Its ends do not fully match the called genes, so a read error is possible. V and J are TRBV29-1 and TRBJ2-1, with 8 bases identical to TRBD1. The CDR3 consists of 14 residues. From germline, CDR1 is SQVTM and CDR2 ANQGSEA. Written as DNA, the CDR3 is TGCAGCGTTGAAGGCCAGACAGGGGATAGTGAGCAGGTCTTC. Protein: CSVEGQTGDSEQVF.

The chain combines TRBV2 with TRBJ2-1, with D maybe TRBD1 (5 bases). V was cut by 4 bases and J by 8 bases, with 15 bases left in between. The CDR3 is 14 residues long. CDR1 and CDR2 from the germline V gene are SNHLY and FYNNEI. DNA for the CDR3: TGTGCCAGCAGTGTCAGGGATGCGTTCGATGAGCAGTTCTTC. Translation: CASSVRDAFDEQFF.

The chain couples TRBV5-5 to TRBJ2-7; 9 bases match TRBD1. The CDR3 extends over 13 amino acids. The V and J ends lost 4 bases and 5 bases, in that order; junction bases with no gene match: 4. Germline V gives CDR1 SGHKS, CDR2 YYEKEE (reference sequence). As DNA, the CDR3 is TGTGCCAGCAGCCGGGACAGGGCCAACGAGCAGTACTTC. Its protein product is CASSRDRANEQYF.

The chain has TRBV29-1 and TRBJ2-7, with 7 bases aligning to TRBD1. This CDR3 comprises 13 residues. CDR1 and CDR2 from the germline V gene are SQVTM and ANQGSEA. Unmatched junction bases numbered 7, after V lost 6 bases and J lost 2 bases. The DNA of the CDR3 is TGCAGCGTGACCGGGACAGACACCTACGAGCAGTACTTC. Protein product: CSVTGTDTYEQYF.

This clonotype came up many times. The chain couples TRBV7-2 to TRBJ1-2, with unresolved D. Trimming shortened V by 4 bases and J by 8 bases, and 17 bases separated the two germline ends. CDR1 SGHTA and CDR2 FQGNSA come from the germline V gene. The CDR3 runs to 14 residues. The CDR3 protein is CASSSRTATEGYTF. For the CDR3, the DNA is TGTGCCAGCAGCTCGCGGACGGCAACGGAGGGCTACACCTTC.

CDR3 coding DNA: TGTGCCAGCAGTGAATATCCGGGGCCAAACACCGGGGAGCTGTTTTTT. Protein product: CASSEYPGPNTGELFF. This chain uses TRBV25-1 with TRBJ2-2, with D perhaps matching TRBD1 or TRBD2 (5 bases each). Germline V lookup: CDR1 MGHDK, CDR2 SYGVNS. V lost 0 bases, J lost 2 bases, and 10 bases lay in between. CDR3 size: 16 residues.

The rearrangement links TRBV20-1 to TRBJ2-3; no firm D call. The CDR3 contains 16 residues. Trimming stripped 6 bases from V and 0 bases from J, with 19 bases between. Germline V gene lookup returns CDR1 DFQATT and CDR2 SNEGSKA (reference sequence). The CDR3 DNA is TGCAGTGCCAGGCAGTCATTCATCATTAGCACAGATACGCAGTATTTT. Translating gives CSARQSFIISTDTQYF.

This chain uses TRBV5-1 with TRBJ2-7; no firm D call. Germline V gives CDR1 SGHRS, CDR2 YFSETQ. CDR3 length equals 15 residues. V dropped 0 bases and J dropped 2 bases, with 12 bases sitting between them. CDR3 sequence: CASSLGGLSTYEQYF. CDR3 DNA sequence: TGCGCCAGCAGCTTGGGAGGTCTATCGACCTACGAGCAGTACTTC.

This clonotype has ten or more counts. The V gene is TRBV6-1, the J gene TRBJ2-7, with 10 bases matching TRBD1. J lost 1 base, V lost 8 bases, and 2 bases had no gene match. Germline lookup yields CDR1 MNHNS and CDR2 SASEGT. The CDR3 has 13 amino acids. The CDR3 bases are TGTGCCAGCCGGGACAGGGGATCCTACGAGCAGTACTTC. As protein: CASRDRGSYEQYF.

The chain recombines TRBV27 with TRBJ2-3, with D tentatively TRBD2 (6 bases). The CDR3 contains 18 residues. Germline V gene sequence: CDR1 MNHEY, CDR2 SMNVEV (reference sequence). V lost 4 bases, J lost 2 bases, and 22 bases lay in between. CDR3 coding DNA: TGTGCCAGCAGTTCCTGGCCGGACTACCTTACGTCCACAGATACGCAGTATTTT. Translating it yields CASSSWPDYLTSTDTQYF.

This clonotype was seen ten or more times. V gene TRBV7-9 combines with J gene TRBJ2-3; a weak D match, TRBD2 (6 bases). Trimming took off 3 bases at V and 0 bases at J, with 10 bases between the two ends. The length of the CDR3 is 15 residues. CDR1 is SEHNR, CDR2 FQNEAQ, per germline (reference sequence). CDR3 protein: CASSFRRGSTDTQYF. The DNA of the CDR3 is TGTGCCAGCAGCTTCCGGCGGGGCAGCACAGATACGCAGTATTTT.

As for this clonotype: Its ends do not fully match the called genes, so a read error is possible. The chain carries TRBV28 and TRBJ1-2; 10 nucleotides agree with TRBD1. Per germline, CDR1 MDHEN and CDR2 SYDVKM. CDR3 length: 15 residues. The CDR3: CASSLMGTGDYGYNF. CDR3 DNA: TGTGCCAGCAGTCTAATGGGGACAGGGGACTATGGCTACAACTTC.

This clonotype came up a few times. As DNA, the CDR3 is TGTGCCAGCAGTTTTCGAGTACGTAGCGGGGTTGTGTTCTTC. Its protein product is CASSFRVRSGVVFF. The chain couples TRBV28 to TRBJ2-1, with TRBD2 matching 8 bases. CDR3 size: 14 residues. Per the germline V gene, CDR1 is MDHEN and CDR2 is SYDVKM. V gave up 3 bases and J gave up 15 bases; unmatched junction bases: 13.

In this sample, this clonotype turned up a few times. This sequence joins TRBV7-6 and TRBJ2-7; D gene ambiguous. The V end lost 3 bases, the J end lost 7 bases, and 13 bases lay between the germline ends. CDR3 length: 13 amino acids. Germline CDR1 SGHVS, CDR2 FNYEAQ. DNA of the CDR3: TGTGCCAGCAGCTTGGTTGAGAAGGGAGAGCAGTACTTC. It specifies CASSLVEKGEQYF.

The gene calls are TRBV7-2 and TRBJ1-2; D may be TRBD1 (5 bases). V lost 5 bases and J lost 4, with 17 bases in between. In germline, CDR1 is SGHTA, CDR2 FQGNSA. The CDR3 extends over 15 amino acids. CDR3 sequence (DNA): TGTGCCAGCAGCCGGACCCCGACAGACGCCTATGGCTACACCTTC. Its translation is CASSRTPTDAYGYTF.

In its sample, this clonotype was seen many times. V gene TRBV11-2 combines with J gene TRBJ1-1, with D possibly matching TRBD1 (5 bases). Trimming took 1 base from V and 5 from J, leaving 11 bases between them. Germline V gene lookup returns CDR1 SGHAT and CDR2 FQNNGV. The CDR3 is 14 amino acids. The CDR3 coding sequence is TGTGCCAGCAGCTTAGCCGGGGGAAGGACTGAAGCTTTCTTT. Residues: CASSLAGGRTEAFF.

The chain joins TRBV4-1 to TRBJ1-5, with 7 bases matching TRBD1. Trimming cost V 4 bases and J 1 base; bases outside gene matches: 7. Germline CDR1 is MGHRA and CDR2 is YSYEKL. CDR3 length: 16 residues. CDR3: CASSPMTGRSNQPQHF. For the CDR3, the DNA is TGCGCCAGCAGCCCGATGACAGGGAGAAGCAATCAGCCCCAGCATTTT.